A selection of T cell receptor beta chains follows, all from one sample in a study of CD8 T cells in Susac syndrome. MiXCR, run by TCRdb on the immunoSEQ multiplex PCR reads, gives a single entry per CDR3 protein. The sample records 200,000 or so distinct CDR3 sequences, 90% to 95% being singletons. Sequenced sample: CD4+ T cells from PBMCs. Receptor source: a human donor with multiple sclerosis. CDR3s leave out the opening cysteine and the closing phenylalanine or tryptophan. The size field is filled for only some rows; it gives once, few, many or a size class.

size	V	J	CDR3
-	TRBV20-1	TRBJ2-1	SAAHFHEQF
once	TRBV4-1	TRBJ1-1	ASSQWDRGTEAF
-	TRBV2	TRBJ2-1	ADQGARGRELLYNEQF
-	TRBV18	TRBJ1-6	ASSRTGDNSPLH
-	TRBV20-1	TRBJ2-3	SARDQGQTQY
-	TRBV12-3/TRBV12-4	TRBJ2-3	ASSFGGNTQY
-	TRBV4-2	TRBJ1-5	ASSQAEDQPQH
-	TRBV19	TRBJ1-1	ASSIIQNRLENTEAF
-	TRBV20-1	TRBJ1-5	SATGQAFGSNQPQH
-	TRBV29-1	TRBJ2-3	SVAGGPDTQY
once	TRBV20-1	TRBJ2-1	SASGVRINEQF
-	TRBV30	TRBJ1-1	AWSAGNTEAF
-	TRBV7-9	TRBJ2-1	ASSLVTGGLAGNEQF
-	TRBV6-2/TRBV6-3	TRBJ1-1	ASREEFRGPNTEAF
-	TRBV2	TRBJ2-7	ASSGLGDEQY
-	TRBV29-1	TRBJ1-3	SVESVESGNTIY
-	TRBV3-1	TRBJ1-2	ASSQVDRGHGYT
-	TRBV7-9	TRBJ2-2	ARLNTGELF
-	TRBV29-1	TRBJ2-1	SAGTSGYNEQF
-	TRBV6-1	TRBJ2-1	ASSPTSWSEQF
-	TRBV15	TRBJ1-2	ATSRDYSYGYT
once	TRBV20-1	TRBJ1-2	SAIDRGSYGYT
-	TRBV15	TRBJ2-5	ATAAGGREETQY
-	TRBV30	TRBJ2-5	AWSLGFQETQY